These T cell receptor beta chains were read from a single sample in a study of OX40 agonist ivuxolimab in advanced cancers. Using immunoSEQ multiplex PCR, the repertoire was profiled, and TCRdb retains in-frame clones only, with some absent. The table records 70,000 to 90,000 clones, around 91% of them present only once. The specimen was CD4+ or CD8+ T cells sorted from blood, collected in a trial of the OX40 agonist ivuxolimab. These receptors all come from an adult with an advanced solid tumor such as melanoma, head and neck, liver or kidney cancer. The CDR3 runs from the conserved cysteine through the conserved F or W. The D gene is left open where the match is weak. The size entry is marked missing in some rows and otherwise reads once, few, many or a size class.

>NA|TRBV5-4|TRBJ2-7|NA
TGTGCCAGCAGCTTGTGGGGAGGGGGGTCCTACGAGCAGTACTTC
CASSLWGGGSYEQYF
>NA|TRBV4-3|TRBJ1-1|NA
TGCGCCAGCAGCCAAGATCTAGGGGCGGGGCGTAGGGCTTTCTTT
CASSQDLGAGRRAFF
>NA|TRBV7-9|TRBJ1-3|NA
TGTGCCAGCAGCTTAAGTTCGGGACTCCAGGCGACGGGAAACACCATATATTTT
CASSLSSGLQATGNTIYF
>NA|TRBV30|TRBJ2-5|TRBD1
TGTGCCTGGAGTTCCGGACAGGGGGCTGGGACCCAGTACTTC
CAWSSGQGAGTQYF
>NA|TRBV7-8|TRBJ2-7|NA
TGTGCCAGCAGCCCGAACTCGGGCTTAAAGGACGAGCAGTACTTC
CASSPNSGLKDEQYF
>NA|TRBV29-1|TRBJ2-5|NA
TGCAGCGTTGATTGGCAGAAAGAGACCCAGTACTTC
CSVDWQKETQYF
>few|TRBV7-9|TRBJ1-1|TRBD1
TGTGCCAGCAGCACCGGACAGGTGCACACTGAAGCTTTCTTT
CASSTGQVHTEAFF
>NA|TRBV30|TRBJ1-2|TRBD1
TGTGCCTGGAATACAGGGGGCGCAGATGGCTACACCTTC
CAWNTGGADGYTF
>NA|TRBV28|TRBJ2-7|NA
TGTGCCAGCAGTTTCGCGTCAGGGTTCTACGAGCAGTACTTC
CASSFASGFYEQYF
>NA|TRBV9|TRBJ1-2|NA
TGTGCCAGCAGCGTAGCAGCGGGGGTCATGGGTGGCTACACCTTC
CASSVAAGVMGGYTF
>NA|TRBV7-2|TRBJ2-5|NA
TGTGCCAGCAGCTTAGTGGCTAGCTCGGAGGAGACCCAGTACTTC
CASSLVASSEETQYF
>NA|TRBV27|TRBJ1-2|TRBD1
TGTGCCAGCAGTTTAGGGGGGACAGTGAACTATGGCTACACCTTC
CASSLGGTVNYGYTF